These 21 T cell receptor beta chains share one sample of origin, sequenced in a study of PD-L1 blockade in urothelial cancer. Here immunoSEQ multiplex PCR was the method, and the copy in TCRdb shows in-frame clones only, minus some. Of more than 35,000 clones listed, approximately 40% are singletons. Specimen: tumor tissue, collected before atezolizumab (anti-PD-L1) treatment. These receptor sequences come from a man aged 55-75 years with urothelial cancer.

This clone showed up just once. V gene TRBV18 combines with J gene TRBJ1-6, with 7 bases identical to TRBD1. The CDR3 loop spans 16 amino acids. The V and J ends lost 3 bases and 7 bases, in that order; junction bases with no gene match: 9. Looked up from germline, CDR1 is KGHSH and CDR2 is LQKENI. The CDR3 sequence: CASSPQGVWGNSPLHF. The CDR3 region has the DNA TGTGCCAGCTCACCTCAGGGGGTATGGGGAAATTCACCCCTCCACTTT.

The CDR3, as DNA: TGTGCCAGCATCCTACCCGGGACTAGCGGGAGAAGAAGGAATGAGCAGTTCTTC. Translation gives CASILPGTSGRRRNEQFF. This chain uses TRBV28 with TRBJ2-1; 14 nucleotides agree with TRBD2. Germline CDR1 and CDR2: MDHEN and SYDVKM. The junction had 15 bases not matched to a gene; V was cut back by 7 bases and J by 7 bases. The CDR3 is 18 amino acids.

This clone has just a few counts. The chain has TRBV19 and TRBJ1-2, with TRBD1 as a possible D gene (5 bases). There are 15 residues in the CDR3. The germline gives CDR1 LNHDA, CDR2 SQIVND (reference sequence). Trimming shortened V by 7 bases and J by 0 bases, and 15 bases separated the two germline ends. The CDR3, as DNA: TGTGCCAGTAAGGAGGGGACGGGAGCTAACTATGGCTACACCTTC. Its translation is CASKEGTGANYGYTF.

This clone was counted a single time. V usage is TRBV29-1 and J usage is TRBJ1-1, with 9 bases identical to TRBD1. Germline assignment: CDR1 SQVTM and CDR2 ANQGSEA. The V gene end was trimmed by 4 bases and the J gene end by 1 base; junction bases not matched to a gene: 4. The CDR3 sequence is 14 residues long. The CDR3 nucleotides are TGCAGCGTTGTAAAACAGGGGGCGAACACTGAAGCTTTCTTT. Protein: CSVVKQGANTEAFF.

The CDR3 spells CASSSGTTGGADTQYF. The CDR3 coding sequence is TGTGCCAGTAGTAGCGGGACTACCGGGGGTGCAGATACGCAGTATTTT. The chain couples TRBV19 to TRBJ2-3, with TRBD2 matching over 7 bases. With 4 bases clipped from V and 4 bases from J, the junction kept 11 bases outside the gene matches. The germline V gene has CDR1 LNHDA and CDR2 SQIVND (reference sequence). The CDR3 runs 16 residues.

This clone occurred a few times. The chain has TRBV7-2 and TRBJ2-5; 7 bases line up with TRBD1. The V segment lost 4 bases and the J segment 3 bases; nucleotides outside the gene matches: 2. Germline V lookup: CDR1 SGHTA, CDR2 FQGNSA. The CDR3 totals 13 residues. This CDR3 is CASSWDREETQYF. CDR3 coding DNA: TGTGCCAGCAGCTGGGACAGAGAAGAGACCCAGTACTTC.

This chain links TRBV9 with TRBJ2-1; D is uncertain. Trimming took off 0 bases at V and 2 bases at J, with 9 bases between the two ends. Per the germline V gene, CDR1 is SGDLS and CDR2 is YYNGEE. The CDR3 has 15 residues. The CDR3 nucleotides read TGTGCCAGCAGCGTAGGCAGTCTCGCCTACAATGAGCAGTTCTTC. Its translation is CASSVGSLAYNEQFF.

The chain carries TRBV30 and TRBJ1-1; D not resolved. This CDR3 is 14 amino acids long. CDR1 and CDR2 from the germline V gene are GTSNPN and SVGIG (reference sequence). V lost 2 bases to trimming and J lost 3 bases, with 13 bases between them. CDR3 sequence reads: CAWSNPSSHTEAFF. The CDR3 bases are TGTGCCTGGAGTAACCCCAGCTCCCACACTGAAGCTTTCTTT.

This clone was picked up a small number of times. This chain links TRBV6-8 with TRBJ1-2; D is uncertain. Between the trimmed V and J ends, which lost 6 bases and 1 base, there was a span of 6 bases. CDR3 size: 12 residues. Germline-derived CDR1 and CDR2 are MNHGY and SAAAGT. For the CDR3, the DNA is TGTGCCAGCAGAACGGATAACTATGGCTACACCTTC. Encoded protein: CASRTDNYGYTF.

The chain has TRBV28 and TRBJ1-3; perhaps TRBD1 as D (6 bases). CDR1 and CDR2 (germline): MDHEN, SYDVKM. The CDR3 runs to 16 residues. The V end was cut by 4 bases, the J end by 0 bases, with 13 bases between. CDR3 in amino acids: CASSSTYRDSGNTIYF. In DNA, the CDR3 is TGTGCCAGCAGTTCGACTTACAGGGACTCTGGAAACACCATATATTTT.

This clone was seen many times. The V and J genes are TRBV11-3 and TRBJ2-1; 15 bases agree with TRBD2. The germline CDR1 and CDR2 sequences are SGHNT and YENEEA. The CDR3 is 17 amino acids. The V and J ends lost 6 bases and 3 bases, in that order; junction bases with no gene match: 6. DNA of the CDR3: TGTGCCAGCAGGCGAGGGACTAGCGGGGGGTTCTACAATGAGCAGTTCTTC. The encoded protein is CASRRGTSGGFYNEQFF.

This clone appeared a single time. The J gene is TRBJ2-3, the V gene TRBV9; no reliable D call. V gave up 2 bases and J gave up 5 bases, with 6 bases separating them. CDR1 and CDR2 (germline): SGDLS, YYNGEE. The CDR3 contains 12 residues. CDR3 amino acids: CASSVAQDTQYF. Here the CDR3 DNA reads TGTGCCAGCAGCGTCGCACAAGATACGCAGTATTTT.

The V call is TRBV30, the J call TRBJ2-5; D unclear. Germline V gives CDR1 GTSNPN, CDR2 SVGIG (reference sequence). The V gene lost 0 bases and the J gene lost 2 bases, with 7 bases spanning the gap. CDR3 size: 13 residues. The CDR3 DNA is TGTGCCTGGAGTGTAAACATTCAAGAGACCCAGTACTTC. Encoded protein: CAWSVNIQETQYF. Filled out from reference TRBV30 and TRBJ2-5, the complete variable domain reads SQTIHQWPATLVQPVGSPLSLECTVEGTSNPNLYWYRQAAGRGLQLLFYSVGIGQISSEVPQNLSASRPQDRQFILSSKKLLLSDSGFYLCAWSVNIQETQYFGPGTRLLVL.

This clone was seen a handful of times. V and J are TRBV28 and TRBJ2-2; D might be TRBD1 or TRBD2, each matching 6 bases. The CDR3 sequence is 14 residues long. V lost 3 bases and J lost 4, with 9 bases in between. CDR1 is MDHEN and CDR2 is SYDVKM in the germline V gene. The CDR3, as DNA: TGTGCCAGCAGTTTTGGGGGGCTCACCGGGGAGCTGTTTTTT. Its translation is CASSFGGLTGELFF.

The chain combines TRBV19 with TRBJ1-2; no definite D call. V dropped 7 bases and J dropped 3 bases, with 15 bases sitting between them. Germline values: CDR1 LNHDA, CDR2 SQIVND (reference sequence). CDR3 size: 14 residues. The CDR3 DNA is TGTGCCAGTAACGCCCTCGGAAATGACTATGGCTACACCTTC. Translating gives CASNALGNDYGYTF. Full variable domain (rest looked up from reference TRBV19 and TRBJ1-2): DGGITQSPKYLFRKEGQNVTLSCEQNLNHDAMYWYRQDPGQGLRLIYYSQIVNDFQKGDIAEGYSVSREKKESFPLTVTSAQKNPTAFYLCASNALGNDYGYTFGSGTRLTVV.

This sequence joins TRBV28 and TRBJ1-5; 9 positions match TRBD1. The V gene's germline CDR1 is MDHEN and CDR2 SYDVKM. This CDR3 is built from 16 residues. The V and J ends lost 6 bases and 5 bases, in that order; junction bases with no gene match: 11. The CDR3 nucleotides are TGTGCCAGCAGACTTACGGGGACAGGGTACCATCAGCCCCAGCATTTT. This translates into CASRLTGTGYHQPQHF.

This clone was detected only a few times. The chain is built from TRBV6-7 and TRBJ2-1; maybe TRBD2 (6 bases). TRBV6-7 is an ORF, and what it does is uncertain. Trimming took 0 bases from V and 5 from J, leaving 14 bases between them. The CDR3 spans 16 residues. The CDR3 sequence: CASSYSNWGRNNEQFF. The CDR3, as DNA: TGTGCCAGCAGTTACTCGAACTGGGGGAGGAACAATGAGCAGTTCTTC.

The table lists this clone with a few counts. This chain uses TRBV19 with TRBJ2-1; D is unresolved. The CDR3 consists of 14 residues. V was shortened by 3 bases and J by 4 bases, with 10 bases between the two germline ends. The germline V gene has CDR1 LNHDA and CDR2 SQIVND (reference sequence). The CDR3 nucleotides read TGTGCCAGTAGTATTGGAAGCAGGTACAATGAGCAGTTCTTC. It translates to CASSIGSRYNEQFF.

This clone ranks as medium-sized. Here the CDR3 DNA reads TGTGCCAGCAGCCTGGGTATAGGTGGAAACACCATATATTTT. Amino acid sequence: CASSLGIGGNTIYF. This rearrangement joins TRBV6-8 to TRBJ1-3; no firm D call. This CDR3 comprises 14 residues. The ends were cut back, 6 bases at V and 3 bases at J, with 12 bases in the middle. Germline V CDR1 and CDR2: MNHGY, SAAAGT.

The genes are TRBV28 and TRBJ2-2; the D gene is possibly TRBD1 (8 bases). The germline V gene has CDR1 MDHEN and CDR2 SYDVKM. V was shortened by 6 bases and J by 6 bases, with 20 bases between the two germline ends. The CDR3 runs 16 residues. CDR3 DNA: TGTGCCAGCAGATCGACAGGGGCAGGGGGGGCCGGGGAGCTGTTTTTT. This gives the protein CASRSTGAGGAGELFF.

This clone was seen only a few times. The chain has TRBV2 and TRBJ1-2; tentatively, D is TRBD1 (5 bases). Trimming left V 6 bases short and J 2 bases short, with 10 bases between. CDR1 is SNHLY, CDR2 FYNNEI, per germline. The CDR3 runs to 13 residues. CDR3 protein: CASRGRANYGYTF. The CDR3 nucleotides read TGTGCCAGCAGGGGCAGGGCCAACTATGGCTACACCTTC.